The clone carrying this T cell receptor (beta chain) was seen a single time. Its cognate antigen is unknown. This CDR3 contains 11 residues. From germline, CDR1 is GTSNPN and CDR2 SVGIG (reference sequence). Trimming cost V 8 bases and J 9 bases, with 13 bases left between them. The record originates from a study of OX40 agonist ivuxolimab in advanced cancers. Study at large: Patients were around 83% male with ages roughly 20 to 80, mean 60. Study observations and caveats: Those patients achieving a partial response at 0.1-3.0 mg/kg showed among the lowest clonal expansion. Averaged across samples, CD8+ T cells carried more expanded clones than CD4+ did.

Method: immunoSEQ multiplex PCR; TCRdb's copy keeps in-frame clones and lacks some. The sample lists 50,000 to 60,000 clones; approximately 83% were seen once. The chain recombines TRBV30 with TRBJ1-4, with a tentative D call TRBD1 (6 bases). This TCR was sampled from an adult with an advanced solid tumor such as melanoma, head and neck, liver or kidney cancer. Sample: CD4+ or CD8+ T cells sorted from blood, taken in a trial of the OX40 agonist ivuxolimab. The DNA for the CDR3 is TGTGCCGCCGGGACAACCCAAAAACTGTTTTTT. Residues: CAAGTTQKLFF. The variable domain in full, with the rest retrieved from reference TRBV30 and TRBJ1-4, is SQTIHQWPATLVQPVGSPLSLECTVEGTSNPNLYWYRQAAGRGLQLLFYSVGIGQISSEVPQNLSASRPQDRQFILSSKKLLLSDSGFYLCAAGTTQKLFFGSGTQLSVL.